The rows below give T cell receptor beta chains drawn from one sample of a study of control samples from healthy donors and cancer patients. This table comes from immunoSEQ multiplex PCR, and its TCRdb copy is limited to in-frame clones, with some not included. The sample lists about 170,000 clones; about nine tenths were seen once. The specimen sequenced was blood. Source of these receptors: a woman aged 40 to 50 in good health. Each CDR3 is given with its conserved first and last residue. D genes are given only for firm matches. A row's size may be missing; if present it is once, few, many or a size class.

D	V	J	size	length	CDR3	DNA
-	TRBV5-1	TRBJ1-6	-	17	CASSLDRLSSYNSPLHF	TGCGCCAGCAGCTTGGACAGGCTTAGCTCCTATAATTCACCCCTCCACTTT
-	TRBV6-5	TRBJ1-5	-	13	CASSGDRNQPQHF	TGTGCCAGCAGCGGCGACAGAAATCAGCCCCAGCATTTT
TRBD1	TRBV5-1	TRBJ1-4	-	14	CASSSGQENEKLFF	TGCGCCAGCAGCTCCGGACAGGAAAATGAAAAACTGTTTTTT
TRBD2	TRBV7-6	TRBJ2-3	-	18	CASSPQAGGARGTDTQYF	TGTGCCAGCAGCCCGCAGGCGGGGGGGGCCAGGGGCACAGATACGCAGTATTTT
-	TRBV7-8	TRBJ2-1	-	12	CASEGGIDEQFF	TGTGCCAGCGAGGGGGGCATCGATGAGCAGTTCTTC
TRBD2	TRBV4-1	TRBJ2-1	-	16	CASSQAASGGANEQFF	TGCGCCAGCAGCCAGGCCGCTAGCGGGGGGGCGAATGAGCAGTTCTTC
TRBD1	TRBV18	TRBJ1-3	-	15	CASSPSDRAGNTIYF	TGTGCCAGCTCACCCTCGGACAGGGCTGGAAACACCATATATTTT
TRBD1	TRBV7-8	TRBJ1-4	once	13	CASTDRANEKLFF	TGTGCCAGCACTGACAGGGCTAATGAAAAACTGTTTTTT
-	TRBV12-1	TRBJ1-2	-	15	CASSPPGATNYGYTF	TGTGCCAGCAGCCCACCAGGTGCGACTAACTATGGCTACACCTTC
-	TRBV19	TRBJ1-4	-	14	CASKPTGTNEKLFF	TGTGCCAGTAAACCGACAGGAACTAATGAAAAACTGTTTTTT
-	TRBV3-1/TRBV3-2	TRBJ1-2	-	15	CASSHGTATNYGYTF	TGTGCCAGCAGCCACGGGACCGCCACTAACTATGGCTACACCTTC
-	TRBV28	TRBJ1-5	-	15	CASSPIGTLNQPQHF	TGTGCCAGCAGTCCCATCGGGACCTTAAATCAGCCCCAGCATTTT
-	TRBV5-1	TRBJ2-7	-	11	CASSLEYEQYF	TGCGCCAGCAGCTTGGAGTACGAGCAGTACTTC
-	TRBV6-5	TRBJ2-1	-	16	CASSYSVSTTYNEQFF	TGTGCCAGCAGTTACTCAGTTTCTACCACCTACAATGAGCAGTTCTTC
-	TRBV6-5	TRBJ2-7	-	13	CASGGPSSYEQYF	TGTGCCAGCGGGGGGCCGAGCTCCTACGAGCAGTACTTC
TRBD2	TRBV9	TRBJ2-2	-	17	CASMGRRGASNTGELFF	TGTGCCAGCATGGGCCGGCGGGGGGCCTCGAACACCGGGGAGCTGTTTTTT
-	TRBV16	TRBJ2-1	-	13	CASSQYKGDEQFF	TGTGCCAGCAGCCAATATAAGGGTGATGAGCAGTTCTTC
TRBD1	TRBV6-6	TRBJ1-2	-	11	CASSYGQVYTF	TGTGCCAGCAGTTACGGACAGGTCTACACCTTC
-	TRBV4-2	TRBJ2-3	-	15	CASSQERGGPDTQYF	TGTGCCAGCAGCCAAGAGAGAGGTGGCCCAGATACGCAGTATTTT
-	TRBV18	TRBJ1-1	-	13	CASSPGVRTEAFF	TGTGCCAGCTCACCAGGGGTTCGAACTGAAGCTTTCTTT